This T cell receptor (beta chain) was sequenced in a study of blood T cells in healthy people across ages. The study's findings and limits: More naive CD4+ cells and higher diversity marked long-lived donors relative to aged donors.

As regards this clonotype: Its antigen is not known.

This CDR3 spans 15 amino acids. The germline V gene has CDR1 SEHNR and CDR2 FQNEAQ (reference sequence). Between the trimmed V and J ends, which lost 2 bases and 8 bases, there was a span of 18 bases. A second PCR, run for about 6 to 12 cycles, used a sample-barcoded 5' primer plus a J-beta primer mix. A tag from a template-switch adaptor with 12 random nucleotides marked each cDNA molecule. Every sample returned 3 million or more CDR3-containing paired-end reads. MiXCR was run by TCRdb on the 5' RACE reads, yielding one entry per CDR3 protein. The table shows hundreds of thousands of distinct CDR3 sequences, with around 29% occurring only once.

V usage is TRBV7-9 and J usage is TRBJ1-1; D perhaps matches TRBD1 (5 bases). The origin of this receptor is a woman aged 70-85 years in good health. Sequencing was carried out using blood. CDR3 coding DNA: TGTGCCAGCAGCTTAACGGTAACAGGCAACCTGGAAGCTTTCTTT. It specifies CASSLTVTGNLEAFF.